This T cell receptor (beta chain) was sequenced for a study of vaccination effects on CD4 cells after COVID-19. Study as a whole: Every participant took two doses of the BNT162b2 or mRNA-1273 vaccine. General observations from the study: The study enrolled few convalescent patients and sampled no early post-infection timepoints. In vaccinees who were healthy, merely 1 out of 255 vaccine-induced clones cross-reacted with common cold coronaviruses.

The data were produced by immunoSEQ multiplex PCR, yet TCRdb's version contains in-frame clones alone and is incomplete. The table records just under 45,000 clones, just over 75% of them present only once. Expansion of antigen-specific CD4+ T cells with viral peptide pools was carried out by the ViraFEST assay before sequencing. Scientists isolated CD4+ T cells after a roughly ten-day culture period ended. Vaccine recipients, nucleocapsid antibody negative, had no prior SARS-CoV-2 infection. Fresh IL-2-containing medium replaced half the medium on days 3 and 7. The germline V and J ends were trimmed by 3 bases and 5 bases, with 7 bases remaining between them. The CDR3 extends over 12 amino acids. Looked up from germline, CDR1 is MGHRA and CDR2 is YSYEKL. The sample holds a few counts of this clone. Its target is unknown.

V and J are TRBV4-1 and TRBJ1-2; D gene uncertain. The input for sequencing was CD4+ T cells from PBMCs cultured with SARS-CoV-2 spike peptides, taken before COVID-19 vaccination. This clonotype was sampled from a human donor who received a COVID-19 vaccine. The CDR3 spells CASSQNSYGYTF. The CDR3 region has the DNA TGCGCCAGCAGCCAGAATTCTTATGGCTACACCTTC.